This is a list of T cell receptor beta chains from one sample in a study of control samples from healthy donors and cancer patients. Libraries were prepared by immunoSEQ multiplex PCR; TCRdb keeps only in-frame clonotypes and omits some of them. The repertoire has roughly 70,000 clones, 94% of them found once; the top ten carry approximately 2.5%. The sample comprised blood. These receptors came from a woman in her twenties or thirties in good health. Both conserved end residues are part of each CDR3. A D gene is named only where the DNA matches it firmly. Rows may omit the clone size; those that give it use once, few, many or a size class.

CDR3 protein: CAISARRDSNQPQHF
CDR3 DNA: TGTGCCATCAGTGCTCGGCGGGACAGCAATCAGCCCCAGCATTTT
clone size: -
V gene: TRBV10-3
J gene: TRBJ1-5
D gene: -

CDR3 protein: CASSTDRGPYYGYTF
CDR3 DNA: TGTGCCAGCAGTACCGACAGGGGGCCGTACTATGGCTACACCTTC
clone size: once
V gene: TRBV6-5
J gene: TRBJ1-2
D gene: TRBD1

CDR3 protein: CAWSVAARRVAYGYTF
CDR3 DNA: TGTGCCTGGAGTGTAGCCGCCAGGAGGGTTGCCTATGGCTACACCTTC
clone size: -
V gene: TRBV30
J gene: TRBJ1-2
D gene: -

CDR3 protein: CASSSGVNYGYTF
CDR3 DNA: TGTGCCAGCAGTTCAGGGGTCAACTATGGCTACACCTTC
clone size: -
V gene: TRBV27
J gene: TRBJ1-2
D gene: -

CDR3 protein: CASRGTGGIYGYTF
CDR3 DNA: TGTGCCAGCAGAGGGACAGGGGGCATCTATGGCTACACCTTC
clone size: -
V gene: TRBV2
J gene: TRBJ1-2
D gene: TRBD1

CDR3 protein: CASSLEVRVAQETQYF
CDR3 DNA: TGTGCCAGCAGCTTAGAGGTGCGGGTGGCACAAGAGACCCAGTACTTC
clone size: once
V gene: TRBV7-8
J gene: TRBJ2-5
D gene: -

CDR3 protein: CASSYVGSDTQYF
CDR3 DNA: TGTGCCAGCAGTTATGTAGGCTCAGATACGCAGTATTTT
clone size: -
V gene: TRBV6-5
J gene: TRBJ2-3
D gene: -

CDR3 protein: CASSLGNMNTEAFF
CDR3 DNA: TGTGCCAGCAGCTTAGGTAACATGAACACTGAAGCTTTCTTT
clone size: -
V gene: TRBV11-3
J gene: TRBJ1-1
D gene: -

CDR3 protein: CASSERRGGDTQYF
CDR3 DNA: TGCGCCAGCAGTGAAAGAAGGGGAGGAGATACGCAGTATTTT
clone size: -
V gene: TRBV10-2
J gene: TRBJ2-3
D gene: -

CDR3 protein: CASSYEGQFTEAFF
CDR3 DNA: TGTGCCAGCAGTTACGAAGGACAGTTCACTGAAGCTTTCTTT
clone size: -
V gene: TRBV6-5
J gene: TRBJ1-1
D gene: -

CDR3 protein: CASSLGGPGPQHF
CDR3 DNA: TGTGCCAGCTCCCTGGGTGGACCAGGGCCCCAGCATTTT
clone size: -
V gene: TRBV18
J gene: TRBJ1-5
D gene: -

CDR3 protein: CASSEDILSGNTIYF
CDR3 DNA: TGTGCCAGCAGTGAGGACATACTCTCTGGAAACACCATATATTTT
clone size: -
V gene: TRBV2
J gene: TRBJ1-3
D gene: -

CDR3 protein: CASSRVGSSYNEQFF
CDR3 DNA: TGTGCCAGCAGCAGGGTCGGGAGCTCCTACAATGAGCAGTTCTTC
clone size: -
V gene: TRBV27
J gene: TRBJ2-1
D gene: -

CDR3 protein: CASSTGGVFEKLFF
CDR3 DNA: TGTGCCAGCAGTACGGGGGGGGTTTTTGAAAAACTGTTTTTT
clone size: -
V gene: TRBV28
J gene: TRBJ1-4
D gene: -

CDR3 protein: CASSRGQQNTEAFF
CDR3 DNA: TGCGCCAGCAGTCGAGGACAGCAGAACACTGAAGCTTTCTTT
clone size: -
V gene: TRBV4-1
J gene: TRBJ1-1
D gene: -

CDR3 protein: CASSLGHARHF
CDR3 DNA: TGTGCCAGCAGTTTAGGACACGCACGCCATTTT
clone size: -
V gene: TRBV12-3/TRBV12-4
J gene: TRBJ1-5
D gene: -